These 14 T cell receptor beta chains were sequenced from one sample in a study of response to subunit inactivated influenza vaccine. TCRdb processed the RT-PCR reads anew with MiXCR; each CDR3 protein has one entry. The data contain hundreds of thousands of distinct CDR3 sequences, about a sixth of them singletons. This sample comprised PBMCs from blood, obtained approximately 12 days after vaccination. Receptors were obtained from a man aged 45 to 65 who received an inactivated influenza vaccine.

V and J are TRBV18 and TRBJ2-5; D might be TRBD1 (6 bases). V shed 2 bases and J shed 1 base, with 8 bases lying between them. The CDR3 runs to 14 residues. CDR1 is KGHSH, CDR2 LQKENI, per germline. The CDR3 protein is CASSPGQIQETQYF. In DNA form, the CDR3 reads TGTGCCAGCTCACCAGGACAGATCCAAGAGACCCAGTACTTC.

This clonotype has just a few counts. V gene TRBV6-6 combines with J gene TRBJ2-5, with D perhaps TRBD2 (5 bases). V was pared by 2 bases and J by 5 bases, with 9 bases between. CDR3 length: 13 residues. CDR1 is MNHNY and CDR2 is SVGAGI in the germline V gene (reference sequence). The DNA for the CDR3 is TGTGCCAGCAGTTACCCCCCGGGGGAGACCCAGTACTTC. It codes for CASSYPPGETQYF.

The sample holds a few counts of this clonotype. This rearrangement joins TRBV18 to TRBJ1-2, with a weak D call TRBD1 (6 bases). This CDR3 comprises 13 residues. Germline CDR1 is KGHSH and CDR2 is LQKENI. Trimming stripped 2 bases from V and 7 bases from J, with 11 bases between. CDR3 amino acids: CASSPVTGGGYTF. For the CDR3, the DNA is TGTGCCAGCTCACCAGTGACAGGTGGTGGCTACACCTTC.

The chain carries TRBV20-1 and TRBJ2-7; maybe TRBD2 (7 bases). V was cut by 6 bases and J by 6 bases, with 21 bases left in between. The CDR3 runs 14 residues. In germline, CDR1 is DFQATT, CDR2 SNEGSKA (reference sequence). CDR3 loop: CSALRDGGLSEQYF. CDR3 bases: TGCAGTGCCCTCCGGGACGGGGGGCTTAGCGAGCAGTACTTC.

This clonotype was observed a few times. The V call is TRBV10-2, the J call TRBJ1-5, with D perhaps matching TRBD1 (6 bases). V was cut by 0 bases and J by 1 base, with 16 bases left in between. This CDR3 is 18 amino acids long. Germline values: CDR1 WSHSY, CDR2 SAAADI. The CDR3 loop is CASSESTLGGLSNQPQHF. CDR3 coding DNA: TGCGCCAGCAGTGAGTCGACTCTGGGGGGGCTAAGCAATCAGCCCCAGCATTTT.

This clonotype occurred a few times. J is TRBJ2-7 and V is TRBV7-9; 9 positions match TRBD2. J was trimmed by 6 bases and V by 0 bases; bases with no gene match: 3. The CDR3 is 14 residues long. Germline V gene lookup returns CDR1 SEHNR and CDR2 FQNEAQ (reference sequence). DNA of the CDR3: TGTGCCAGCAGCTTAGCGGCGGGAGGGGTCGAGCAGTACTTC. This encodes CASSLAAGGVEQYF.

The chain combines TRBV12-3 or TRBV12-4 with TRBJ1-5; D possibly corresponds to TRBD1 (5 bases). The CDR3 extends over 16 amino acids. V dropped 1 base and J dropped 1 base, with 11 bases sitting between them. CDR3 protein: CASSLGSGASNQPQHF. The CDR3 nucleotides read TGTGCCAGCAGTTTAGGCAGCGGGGCAAGCAATCAGCCCCAGCATTTT.

The chain links TRBV20-1 to TRBJ2-3; 8 positions match TRBD1. The CDR3 loop spans 15 amino acids. The ends lost 5 bases at V and 2 bases at J; junction bases unmatched: 9. Germline loops: CDR1 DFQATT, CDR2 SNEGSKA (reference sequence). The CDR3 is CSAGPTGDNTDTQYF. The CDR3 bases are TGCAGTGCTGGACCGACAGGGGATAACACAGATACGCAGTATTTT.

The chain carries TRBV12-3 or TRBV12-4 and TRBJ1-5, with no clear D. The CDR3 length is 16 residues. V shed 1 base and J shed 6 bases, with 16 bases lying between them. The CDR3 DNA reads as TGTGCCAGCAGTTTAGATGCTTGGGGATCAGTTCAGCCCCAGCATTTT. This translates into CASSLDAWGSVQPQHF.

V gene TRBV7-2 combines with J gene TRBJ2-7; D is uncertain. CDR1 and CDR2 (germline): SGHTA, FQGNSA. CDR3 length: 16 residues. Trimming cost V 5 bases and J 0 bases, with 17 bases left between them. The CDR3 here is CASSPDGGSNSYEQYF. The CDR3 DNA reads TGTGCCAGCAGCCCAGATGGCGGAAGTAACTCCTACGAGCAGTACTTC.

The chain uses TRBV4-2 and TRBJ2-2; the D call may be TRBD1 or TRBD2 (5 bases each). There are 16 residues in the CDR3. The V end lost 4 bases, the J end lost 6 bases, and 18 bases lay between the germline ends. CDR1 LGHNA and CDR2 YNFKEQ come from the germline V gene. The CDR3 DNA follows: TGTGCCAGCAGCCCCACCGGGGCAGGTCCGGCCGGGGAGCTGTTTTTT. It specifies CASSPTGAGPAGELFF.

This clonotype has more than one count but fewer than ten. The gene calls are TRBV19 and TRBJ2-7; maybe TRBD2 (5 bases). CDR1 LNHDA and CDR2 SQIVND come from the germline V gene (reference sequence). The CDR3 contains 14 residues. V lost 7 bases, J lost 2 bases, and 15 bases lay in between. CDR3 amino acids: CASTPGGFPYEQYF. The CDR3 DNA reads as TGTGCCAGTACCCCAGGCGGGTTTCCCTACGAGCAGTACTTC.

The gene calls are TRBV7-9 and TRBJ2-1; TRBD1 matches at 8 bases. The V segment lost 1 base and the J segment 4 bases; nucleotides outside the gene matches: 6. This CDR3 region has 16 residues. Germline CDR1 and CDR2: SEHNR and FQNEAQ (reference sequence). For the CDR3, the DNA is TGTGCCAGCAGCTTAGGGTCCGGGACAGGATACAATGAGCAGTTCTTC. The encoded protein is CASSLGSGTGYNEQFF.

At least ten counts were recorded for this clonotype. The chain is built from TRBV5-4 and TRBJ2-5; no definite D call. CDR3 length: 13 amino acids. The germline V gene has CDR1 SGHNT and CDR2 YYREEE (reference sequence). Trimming took 0 bases from V and 2 from J, leaving 5 bases between them. The chain's CDR3 is CASSLELQETQYF. Here the CDR3 DNA reads TGTGCCAGCAGCTTGGAGTTGCAAGAGACCCAGTACTTC.